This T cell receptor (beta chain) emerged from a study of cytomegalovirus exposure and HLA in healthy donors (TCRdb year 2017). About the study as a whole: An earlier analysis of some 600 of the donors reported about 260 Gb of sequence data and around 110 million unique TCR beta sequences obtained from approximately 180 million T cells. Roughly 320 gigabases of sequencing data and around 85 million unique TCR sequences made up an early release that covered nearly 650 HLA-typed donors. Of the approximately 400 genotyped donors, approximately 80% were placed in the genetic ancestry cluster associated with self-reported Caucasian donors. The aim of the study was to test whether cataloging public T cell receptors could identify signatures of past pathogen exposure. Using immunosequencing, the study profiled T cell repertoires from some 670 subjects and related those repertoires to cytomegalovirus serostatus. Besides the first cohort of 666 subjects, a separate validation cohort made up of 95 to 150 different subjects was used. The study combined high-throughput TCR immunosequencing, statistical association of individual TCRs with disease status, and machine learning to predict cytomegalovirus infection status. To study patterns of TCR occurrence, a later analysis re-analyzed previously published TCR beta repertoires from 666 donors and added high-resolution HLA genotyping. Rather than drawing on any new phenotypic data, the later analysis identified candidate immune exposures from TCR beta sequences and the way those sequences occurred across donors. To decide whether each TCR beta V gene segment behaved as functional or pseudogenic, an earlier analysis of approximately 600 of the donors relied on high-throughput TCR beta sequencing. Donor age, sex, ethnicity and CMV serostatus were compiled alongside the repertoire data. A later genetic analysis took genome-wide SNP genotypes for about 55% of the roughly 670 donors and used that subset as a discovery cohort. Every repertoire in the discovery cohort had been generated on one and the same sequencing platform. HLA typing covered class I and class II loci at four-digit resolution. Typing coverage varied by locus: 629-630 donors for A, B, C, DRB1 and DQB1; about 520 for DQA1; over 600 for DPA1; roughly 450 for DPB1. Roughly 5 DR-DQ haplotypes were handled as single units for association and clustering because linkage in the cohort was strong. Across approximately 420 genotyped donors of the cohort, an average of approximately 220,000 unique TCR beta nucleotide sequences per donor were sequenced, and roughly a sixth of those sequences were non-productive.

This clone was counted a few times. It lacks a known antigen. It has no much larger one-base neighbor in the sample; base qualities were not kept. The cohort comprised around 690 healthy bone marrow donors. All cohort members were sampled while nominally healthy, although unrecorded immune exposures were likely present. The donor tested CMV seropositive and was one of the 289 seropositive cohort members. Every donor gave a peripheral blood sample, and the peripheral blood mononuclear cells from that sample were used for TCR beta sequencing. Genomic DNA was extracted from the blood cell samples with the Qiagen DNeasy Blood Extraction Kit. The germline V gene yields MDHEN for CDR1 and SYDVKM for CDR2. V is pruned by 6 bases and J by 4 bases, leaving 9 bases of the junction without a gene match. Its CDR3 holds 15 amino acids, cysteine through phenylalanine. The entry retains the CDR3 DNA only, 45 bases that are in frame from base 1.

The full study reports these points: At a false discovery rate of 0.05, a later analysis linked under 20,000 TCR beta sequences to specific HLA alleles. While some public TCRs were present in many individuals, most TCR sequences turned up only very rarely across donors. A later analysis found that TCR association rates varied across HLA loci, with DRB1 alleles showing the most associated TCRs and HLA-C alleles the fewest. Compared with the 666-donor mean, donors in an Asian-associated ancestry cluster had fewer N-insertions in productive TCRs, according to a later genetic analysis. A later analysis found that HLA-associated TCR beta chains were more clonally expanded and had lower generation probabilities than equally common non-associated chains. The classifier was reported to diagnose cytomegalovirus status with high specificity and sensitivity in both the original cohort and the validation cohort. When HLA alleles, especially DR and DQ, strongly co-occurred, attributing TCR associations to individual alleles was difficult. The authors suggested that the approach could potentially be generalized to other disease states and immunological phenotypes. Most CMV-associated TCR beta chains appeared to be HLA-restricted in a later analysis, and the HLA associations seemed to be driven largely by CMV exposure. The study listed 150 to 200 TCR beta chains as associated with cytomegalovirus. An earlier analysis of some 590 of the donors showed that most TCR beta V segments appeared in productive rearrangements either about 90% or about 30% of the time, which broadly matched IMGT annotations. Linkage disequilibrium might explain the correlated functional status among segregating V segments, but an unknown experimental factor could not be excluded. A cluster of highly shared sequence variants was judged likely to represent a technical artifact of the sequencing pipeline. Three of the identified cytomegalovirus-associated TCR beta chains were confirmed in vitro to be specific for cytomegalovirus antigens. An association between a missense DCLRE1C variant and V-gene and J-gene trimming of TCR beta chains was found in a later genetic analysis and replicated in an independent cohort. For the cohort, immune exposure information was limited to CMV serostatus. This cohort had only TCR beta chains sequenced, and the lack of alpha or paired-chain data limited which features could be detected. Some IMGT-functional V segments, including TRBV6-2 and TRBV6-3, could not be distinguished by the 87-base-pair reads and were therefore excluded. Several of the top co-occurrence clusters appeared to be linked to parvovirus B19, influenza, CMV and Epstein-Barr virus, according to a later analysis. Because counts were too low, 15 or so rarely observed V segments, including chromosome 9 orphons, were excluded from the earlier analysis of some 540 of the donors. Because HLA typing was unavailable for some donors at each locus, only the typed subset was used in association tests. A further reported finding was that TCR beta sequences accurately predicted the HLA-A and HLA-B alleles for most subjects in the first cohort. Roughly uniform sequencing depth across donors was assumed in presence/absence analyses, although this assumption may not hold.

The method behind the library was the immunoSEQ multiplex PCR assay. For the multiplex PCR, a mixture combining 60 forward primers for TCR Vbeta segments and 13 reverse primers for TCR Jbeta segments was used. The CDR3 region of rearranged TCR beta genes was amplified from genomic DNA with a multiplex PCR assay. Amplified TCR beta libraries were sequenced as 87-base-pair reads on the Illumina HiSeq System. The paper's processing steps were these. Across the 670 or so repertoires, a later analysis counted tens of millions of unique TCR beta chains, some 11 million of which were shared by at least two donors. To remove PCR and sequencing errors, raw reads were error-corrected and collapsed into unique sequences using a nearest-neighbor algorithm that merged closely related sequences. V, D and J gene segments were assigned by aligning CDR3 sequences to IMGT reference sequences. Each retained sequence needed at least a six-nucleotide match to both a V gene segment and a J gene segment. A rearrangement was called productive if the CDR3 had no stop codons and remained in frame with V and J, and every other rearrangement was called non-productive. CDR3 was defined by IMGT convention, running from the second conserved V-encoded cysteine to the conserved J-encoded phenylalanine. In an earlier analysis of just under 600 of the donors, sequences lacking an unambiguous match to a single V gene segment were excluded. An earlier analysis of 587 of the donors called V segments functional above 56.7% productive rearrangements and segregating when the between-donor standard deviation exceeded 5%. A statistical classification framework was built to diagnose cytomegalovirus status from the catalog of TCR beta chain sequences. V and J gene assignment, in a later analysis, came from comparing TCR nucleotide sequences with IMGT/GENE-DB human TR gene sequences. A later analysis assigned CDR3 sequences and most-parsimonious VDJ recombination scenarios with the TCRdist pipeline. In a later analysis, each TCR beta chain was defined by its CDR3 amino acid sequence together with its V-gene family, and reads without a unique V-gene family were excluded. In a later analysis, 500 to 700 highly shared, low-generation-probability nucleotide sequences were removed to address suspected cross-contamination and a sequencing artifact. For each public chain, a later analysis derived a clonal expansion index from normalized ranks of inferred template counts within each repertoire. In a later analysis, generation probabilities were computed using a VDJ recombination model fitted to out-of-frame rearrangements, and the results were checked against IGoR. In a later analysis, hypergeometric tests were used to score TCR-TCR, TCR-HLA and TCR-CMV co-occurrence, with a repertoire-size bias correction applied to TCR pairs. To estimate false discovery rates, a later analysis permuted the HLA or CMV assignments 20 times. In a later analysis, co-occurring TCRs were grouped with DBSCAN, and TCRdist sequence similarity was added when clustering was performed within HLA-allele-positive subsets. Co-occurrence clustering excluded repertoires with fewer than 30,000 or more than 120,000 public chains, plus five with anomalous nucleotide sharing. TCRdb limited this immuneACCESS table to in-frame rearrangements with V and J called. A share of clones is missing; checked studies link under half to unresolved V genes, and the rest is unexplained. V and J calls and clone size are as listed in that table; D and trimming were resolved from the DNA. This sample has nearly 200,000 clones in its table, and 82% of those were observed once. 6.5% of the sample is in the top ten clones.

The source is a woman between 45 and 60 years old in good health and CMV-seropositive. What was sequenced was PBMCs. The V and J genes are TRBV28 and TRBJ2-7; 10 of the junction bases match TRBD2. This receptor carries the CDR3 CASRPSGGPFYEQYF. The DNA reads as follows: TGTGCCAGCAGACCTAGCGGGGGACCGTTTTACGAGCAGTACTTC.